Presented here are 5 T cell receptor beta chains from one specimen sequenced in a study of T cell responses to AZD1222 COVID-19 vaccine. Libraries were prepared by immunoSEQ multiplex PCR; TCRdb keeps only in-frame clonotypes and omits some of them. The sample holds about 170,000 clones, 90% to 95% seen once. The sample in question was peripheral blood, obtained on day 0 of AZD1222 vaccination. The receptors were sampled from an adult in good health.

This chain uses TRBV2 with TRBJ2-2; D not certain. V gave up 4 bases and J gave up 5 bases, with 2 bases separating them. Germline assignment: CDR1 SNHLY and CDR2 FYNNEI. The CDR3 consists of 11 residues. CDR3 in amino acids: CASSVTGELFF. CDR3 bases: TGTGCCAGCAGTGTGACCGGGGAGCTGTTTTTT. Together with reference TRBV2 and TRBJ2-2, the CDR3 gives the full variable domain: EPEVTQTPSHQVTQMGQEVILRCVPISNHLYFYWYRQILGQKVEFLVSFYNNEISEKSEIFDDQFSVERPDGSNFTLKIRSTKLEDSAMYFCASSVTGELFFGEGSRLTVL.

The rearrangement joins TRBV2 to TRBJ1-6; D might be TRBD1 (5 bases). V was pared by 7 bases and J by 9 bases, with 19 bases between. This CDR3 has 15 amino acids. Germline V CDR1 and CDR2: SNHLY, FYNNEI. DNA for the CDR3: TGTGCCAGCATCCCAGGGAGGGTATTAGGTTCACCCCTCCACTTT. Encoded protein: CASIPGRVLGSPLHF.

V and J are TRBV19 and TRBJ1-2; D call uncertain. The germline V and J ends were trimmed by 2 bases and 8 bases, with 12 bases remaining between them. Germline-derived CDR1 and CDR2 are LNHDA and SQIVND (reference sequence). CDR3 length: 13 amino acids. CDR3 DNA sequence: TGTGCCAGTAGTATATGGCGAGAAGGAGGCTACACCTTC. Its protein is CASSIWREGGYTF.

This CDR3 is CASSPQGGPAEAFF. The CDR3 coding sequence is TGTGCCAGCAGCCCGCAGGGGGGGCCCGCTGAAGCTTTCTTT. The chain is built from TRBV14 and TRBJ1-1, with 7 bases aligning to TRBD1. J lost 6 bases, V lost 4 bases, and 8 bases had no gene match. CDR1 SGHDN and CDR2 FVKESK come from the germline V gene. This CDR3 is 14 amino acids long.

The CDR3 coding sequence is TGTGCCACCGACCATCGACAGGGAATGAGTGGTCAGCCCCAGCATTTT. Encoded protein: CATDHRQGMSGQPQHF. The chain joins TRBV19 to TRBJ1-5, with TRBD1 identical over 7 bases. V gave up 10 bases and J gave up 6 bases; unmatched junction bases: 18. Germline loops: CDR1 LNHDA, CDR2 SQIVND (reference sequence). The length of the CDR3 is 16 residues.